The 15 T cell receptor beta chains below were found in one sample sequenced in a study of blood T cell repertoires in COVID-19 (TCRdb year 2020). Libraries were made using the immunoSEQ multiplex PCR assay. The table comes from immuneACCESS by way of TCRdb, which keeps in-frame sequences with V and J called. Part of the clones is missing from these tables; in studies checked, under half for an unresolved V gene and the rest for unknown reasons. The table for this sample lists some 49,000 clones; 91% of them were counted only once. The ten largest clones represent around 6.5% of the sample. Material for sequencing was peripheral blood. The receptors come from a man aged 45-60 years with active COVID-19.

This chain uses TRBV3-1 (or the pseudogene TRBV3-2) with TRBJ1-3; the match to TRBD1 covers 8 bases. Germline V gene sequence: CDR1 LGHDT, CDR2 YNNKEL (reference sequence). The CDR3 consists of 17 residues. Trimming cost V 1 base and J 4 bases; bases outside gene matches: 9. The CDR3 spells CASSQARTGYRGNTIYF. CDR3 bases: TGTGCCAGCAGCCAAGCTAGGACAGGGTATAGGGGAAACACCATATATTTT.

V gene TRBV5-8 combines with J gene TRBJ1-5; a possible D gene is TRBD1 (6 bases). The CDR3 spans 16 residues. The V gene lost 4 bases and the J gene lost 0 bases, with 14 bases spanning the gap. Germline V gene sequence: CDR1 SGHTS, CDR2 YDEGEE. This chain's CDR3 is CASSRKQGYSNQPQHF. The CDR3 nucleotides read TGTGCCAGCAGCCGAAAACAGGGCTATAGCAATCAGCCCCAGCATTTT.

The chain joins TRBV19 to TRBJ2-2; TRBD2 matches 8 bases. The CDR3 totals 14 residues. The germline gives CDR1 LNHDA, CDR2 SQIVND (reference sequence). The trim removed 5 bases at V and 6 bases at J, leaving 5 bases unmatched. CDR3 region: CASSRAGLAGELFF. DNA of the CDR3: TGTGCCAGTAGTCGTGCGGGACTAGCCGGGGAGCTGTTTTTT.

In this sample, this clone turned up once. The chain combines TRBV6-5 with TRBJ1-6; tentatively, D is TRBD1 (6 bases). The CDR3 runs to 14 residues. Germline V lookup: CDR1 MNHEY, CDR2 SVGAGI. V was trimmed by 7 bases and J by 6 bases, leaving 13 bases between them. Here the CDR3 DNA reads TGTGCCAGCACTATCACAGGGATTAATTCACCCCTCCACTTT. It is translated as CASTITGINSPLHF.

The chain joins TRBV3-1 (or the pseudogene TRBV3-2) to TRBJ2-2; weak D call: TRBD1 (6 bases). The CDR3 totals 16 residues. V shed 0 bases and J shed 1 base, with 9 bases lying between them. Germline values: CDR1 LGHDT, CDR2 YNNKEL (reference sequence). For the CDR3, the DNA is TGTGCCAGCAGCCAAGACTGGACAGAGAACACCGGGGAGCTGTTTTTT. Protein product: CASSQDWTENTGELFF.

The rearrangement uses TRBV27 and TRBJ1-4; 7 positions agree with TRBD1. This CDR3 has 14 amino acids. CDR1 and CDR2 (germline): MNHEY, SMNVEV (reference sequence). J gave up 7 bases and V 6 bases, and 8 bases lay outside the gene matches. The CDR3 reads CASRKGAMGEKLFF. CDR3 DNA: TGTGCCAGCAGGAAGGGGGCTATGGGTGAAAAACTGTTTTTT.

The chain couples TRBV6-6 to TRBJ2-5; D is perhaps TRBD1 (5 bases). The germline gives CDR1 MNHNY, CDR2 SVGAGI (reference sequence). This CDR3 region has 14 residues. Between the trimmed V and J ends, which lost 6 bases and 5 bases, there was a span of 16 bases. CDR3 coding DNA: TGTGCCAGCAGCAGGTGGAGTACAGGCGAGACCCAGTACTTC. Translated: CASSRWSTGETQYF.

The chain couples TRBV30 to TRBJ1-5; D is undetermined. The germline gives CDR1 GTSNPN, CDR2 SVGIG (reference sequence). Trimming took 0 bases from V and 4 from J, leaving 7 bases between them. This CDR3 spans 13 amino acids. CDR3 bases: TGTGCCTGGAGTGTTACGGGGAATCAGCCCCAGCATTTT. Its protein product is CAWSVTGNQPQHF.

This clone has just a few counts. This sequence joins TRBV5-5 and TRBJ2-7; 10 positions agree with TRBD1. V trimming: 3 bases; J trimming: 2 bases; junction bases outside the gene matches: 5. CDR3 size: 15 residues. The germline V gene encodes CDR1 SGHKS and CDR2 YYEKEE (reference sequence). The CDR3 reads CASSWTGQGAYEQYF. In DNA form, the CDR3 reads TGTGCCAGCAGCTGGACTGGACAGGGGGCCTACGAGCAGTACTTC.

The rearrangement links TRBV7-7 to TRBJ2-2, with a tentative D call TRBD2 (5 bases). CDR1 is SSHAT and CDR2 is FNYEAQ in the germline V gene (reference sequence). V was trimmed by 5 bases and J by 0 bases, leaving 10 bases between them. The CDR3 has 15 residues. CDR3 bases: TGTGCCAGCAGCCTCAGCGGAGCGAACACCGGGGAGCTGTTTTTT. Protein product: CASSLSGANTGELFF.

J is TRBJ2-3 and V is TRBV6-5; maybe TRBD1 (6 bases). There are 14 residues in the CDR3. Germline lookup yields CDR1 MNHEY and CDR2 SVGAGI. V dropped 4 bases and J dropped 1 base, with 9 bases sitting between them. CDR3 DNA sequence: TGTGCCAGCAGTTTCGGACAGCGCACAGATACGCAGTATTTT. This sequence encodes CASSFGQRTDTQYF.

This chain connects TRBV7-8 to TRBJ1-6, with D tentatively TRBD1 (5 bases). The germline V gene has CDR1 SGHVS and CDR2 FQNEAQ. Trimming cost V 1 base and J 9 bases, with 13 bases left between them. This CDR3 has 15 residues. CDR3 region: CASSLVGRVGSPLHF. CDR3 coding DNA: TGTGCCAGCAGCTTAGTGGGCAGGGTCGGTTCACCCCTCCACTTT.

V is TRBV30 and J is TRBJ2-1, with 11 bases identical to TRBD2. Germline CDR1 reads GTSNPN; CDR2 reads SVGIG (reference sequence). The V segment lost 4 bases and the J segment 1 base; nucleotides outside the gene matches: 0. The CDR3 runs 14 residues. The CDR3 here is CAWTSGGSYNEQFF. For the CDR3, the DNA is TGTGCCTGGACTAGCGGGGGGTCCTACAATGAGCAGTTCTTC.

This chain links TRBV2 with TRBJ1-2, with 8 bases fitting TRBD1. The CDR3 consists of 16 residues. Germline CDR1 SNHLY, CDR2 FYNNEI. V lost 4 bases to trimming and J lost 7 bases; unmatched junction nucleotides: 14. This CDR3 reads CASSALRQGRSSGYTF. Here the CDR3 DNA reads TGTGCCAGCAGTGCCCTCCGACAGGGGCGATCTAGTGGCTACACCTTC.

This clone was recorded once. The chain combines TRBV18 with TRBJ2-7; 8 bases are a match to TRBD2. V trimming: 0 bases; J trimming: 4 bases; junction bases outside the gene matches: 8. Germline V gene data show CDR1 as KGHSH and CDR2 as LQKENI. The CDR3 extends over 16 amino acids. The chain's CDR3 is CASSPPGQRELYEQYF. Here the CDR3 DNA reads TGTGCCAGCTCACCACCGGGCCAGCGGGAGTTGTACGAGCAGTACTTC. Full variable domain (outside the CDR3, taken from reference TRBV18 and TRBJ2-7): NAGVMQNPRHLVRRRGQEARLRCSPMKGHSHVYWYRQLPEEGLKFMVYLQKENIIDESGMPKERFSAEFPKEGPSILRIQQVVRGDSAAYFCASSPPGQRELYEQYFGPGTRLTVT.